A selection of T cell receptor beta chains follows, all from one sample in a study of control samples from healthy donors and cancer patients. Assay used: immunoSEQ multiplex PCR; TCRdb lists only in-frame clones, some missing. The sample holds 150,000 to 200,000 clones. The sample taken for sequencing was blood. The receptors derive from a woman aged 25 to 39 in good health. The CDR3 runs from the conserved cysteine through the conserved F or W. The order of the fields is V gene, CDR3 length, J gene, D gene, CDR3 DNA, CDR3 protein. The D gene is left open where the match is weak.

TRBV10-3	13	TRBJ2-5	TRBD1	TGTGCCATTAGGGACAGGACGGGAGAGACCCAGTACTTC	CAIRDRTGETQYF
TRBV29-1	14	TRBJ1-2	NA	TGCAGCGCCTATCGGGACACCTCTAACTATGGCTACACCTTC	CSAYRDTSNYGYTF
TRBV13	19	TRBJ2-2	TRBD2	TGTGCCAGCAGCTTACCGGGACTAGCGGGGGGCCGGAACACCGGGGAGCTGTTTTTT	CASSLPGLAGGRNTGELFF
TRBV5-1	13	TRBJ1-1	NA	TGCGCCAGCAGCTTTCTTGGGGCTGATGAAGCTTTCTTT	CASSFLGADEAFF
TRBV28	16	TRBJ1-1	NA	TGTGCCAGCAGTTTGTACAGGGTTGTTATGAACACTGAAGCTTTCTTT	CASSLYRVVMNTEAFF
TRBV10-3	16	TRBJ2-7	NA	TGTGCCATCAGTGAGAAGGAGGGGGCGAGCTCCTACGAGCAGTACTTC	CAISEKEGASSYEQYF
TRBV7-2	12	TRBJ1-5	NA	TGTGCCAGCAGCTTAGATAGTCAGCCCCAGCATTTT	CASSLDSQPQHF
TRBV4-1	13	TRBJ1-1	TRBD1	TGCGCCAGCAGACAAACAGGGGCACAAGAAGCTTTCTTT	CASRQTGAQEAFF
TRBV6-5	15	TRBJ2-3	NA	TGTGCCAGCAGTTACGGTAAAACTAGCACAGATACGCAGTATTTT	CASSYGKTSTDTQYF
TRBV5-1	15	TRBJ1-2	TRBD1	TGCGCCAGCAGCTTGGATCAGGGGGCAGGCTATGGCTACACCTTC	CASSLDQGAGYGYTF
TRBV7-8	13	TRBJ1-2	NA	TGTGCCAGCAGCTCCTCCGGGACCGGGGGCTACACCTTC	CASSSSGTGGYTF
TRBV19	11	TRBJ1-1	NA	TGTGCCAGTAGTCTGAACACTGAAGCTTTCTTT	CASSLNTEAFF
TRBV6-1	14	TRBJ1-6	TRBD1	TGTGCCAGCAGTGACGACAGGGATAATTCACCCCTCCACTTT	CASSDDRDNSPLHF
TRBV18	12	TRBJ1-2	NA	TGTGCCAGCTCACCCATACAAGGTGGCTACACCTTC	CASSPIQGGYTF
TRBV25-1	13	TRBJ2-5	NA	TGTGCCAGCAGTCCGGGAGATCAAGAGACCCAGTACTTC	CASSPGDQETQYF
TRBV28	15	TRBJ1-4	NA	TGTGCCAGCAGTTCCCCGGGGGGGGCTAATGAAAAACTGTTTTTT	CASSSPGGANEKLFF
TRBV2	14	TRBJ2-1	NA	TGTGCCAGCAGTGAACGGGGGCGTCACAATGAGCAGTTCTTC	CASSERGRHNEQFF
TRBV6-6	14	TRBJ2-4	NA	TGTGCCAGCAGTGCCGGTTTGGCCAAAAACATTCAGTACTTC	CASSAGLAKNIQYF
TRBV5-1	13	TRBJ1-1	NA	TGCGCCAGCAGCACGGACAGATGGACTGAAGCTTTCTTT	CASSTDRWTEAFF
TRBV6-5	14	TRBJ2-7	TRBD1	TGTGCCAGCAGAACGGACAGGGCCACCTACGAGCAGTACTTC	CASRTDRATYEQYF
TRBV27	17	TRBJ1-4	TRBD1	TGTGCCAGCAGTTTCGGACAGGGGGAAACTGTTAATGAAAAACTGTTTTTT	CASSFGQGETVNEKLFF
TRBV3-1/TRBV3-2	16	TRBJ1-2	NA	TGTGCCAGCAGCCAAGAAGGGGGACGGATCTGGGGAGGCTACACCTTC	CASSQEGGRIWGGYTF
TRBV2	13	TRBJ2-5	NA	TGTGCCAGCAGCCAGACGGGCCAAGAGACCCAGTACTTC	CASSQTGQETQYF
TRBV7-9	14	TRBJ1-1	NA	TGTGCCAGCAGCCTAGGATATTCGAACACTGAAGCTTTCTTT	CASSLGYSNTEAFF
TRBV7-2	17	TRBJ2-1	TRBD2	TGTGCCAGCAGCCCCCCTCCCACGGGACTAGCGCAGGATGAGCAGTTCTTC	CASSPPPTGLAQDEQFF
TRBV2	14	TRBJ2-7	NA	TGTGCCAGCAGAAGGAGCGGGTGGGTGTACGAGCAGTACTTC	CASRRSGWVYEQYF
TRBV6-2/TRBV6-3	15	TRBJ2-2	TRBD2	TGTGCCAGCAGTTACCAGACTAGCCACCCCGGGGAGCTGTTTTTT	CASSYQTSHPGELFF
TRBV24-1	15	TRBJ1-5	TRBD1	TGTGCCACCAGTGCTGGTGGACAGGGCCATCAGCCCCAGCATTTT	CATSAGGQGHQPQHF
TRBV14	15	TRBJ1-2	TRBD1	TGTGCCAGCAGCCAAGCCGGGACAGGGGCCTATGGCTACACCTTC	CASSQAGTGAYGYTF
TRBV27	13	TRBJ1-5	NA	TGTGCCAGCAGTTTATGGGCCGATCAGCCCCAGCATTTT	CASSLWADQPQHF
TRBV5-1	17	TRBJ2-3	TRBD2	TGCGCCAGCAGCTTGCCTCAGGCGGGGGGGAACACAGATACGCAGTATTTT	CASSLPQAGGNTDTQYF
TRBV30	18	TRBJ2-5	TRBD2	TGTGCCTGGAGTGTAGGGGTCATAAGCGGGGGGAAACAAGAGACCCAGTACTTC	CAWSVGVISGGKQETQYF
TRBV4-2	15	TRBJ1-6	TRBD1	TGTGCCAGCAGCGAAGTTACAGGGGTGGATTCACCCCTCCACTTT	CASSEVTGVDSPLHF
TRBV5-1	16	TRBJ1-2	TRBD1	TGCGCCAGCAGCTTGGGGACAGGACTGTTCAACTATGGCTACACCTTC	CASSLGTGLFNYGYTF
TRBV12-3/TRBV12-4	12	TRBJ1-1	NA	TGTGCCAGCAGGGATTGGACAGACGAAGCTTTCTTT	CASRDWTDEAFF
TRBV6-5	11	TRBJ2-7	NA	TGTGTGTCGTGGGGGAGATACGAGCAGTACTTC	CVSWGRYEQYF
TRBV7-9	15	TRBJ2-7	TRBD2	TGTGCCAGCAGCCTCGGGGGGGCTCGAAACTACGAGCAGTACTTC	CASSLGGARNYEQYF
TRBV28	24	TRBJ1-4	TRBD1	TGTGCCAGCAGTTTTTTCGCGAAAGCTGTAACATTGTGGGGACAGGAGAGAGGGAATGAAAAACTGTTTTTT	CASSFFAKAVTLWGQERGNEKLFF
TRBV5-8	16	TRBJ1-2	NA	TGTGCCAGCAGCTTGGATAGGACAGCAAAGCACTATGGCTACACCTTC	CASSLDRTAKHYGYTF
TRBV14	15	TRBJ1-4	NA	TGTGCCAGCAGCCCCTACAGGGCGGCAAATGAAAAACTGTTTTTT	CASSPYRAANEKLFF
TRBV19	17	TRBJ2-7	NA	TGTGCCAGTAGTAAGATTAGTCTCGCAGGCCGGGTCATCGAGCAGTACTTC	CASSKISLAGRVIEQYF
TRBV5-8	16	TRBJ1-4	NA	TGTGCCAGCAGCTTGGGGTCTTTAACTACTAATGAAAAACTGTTTTTT	CASSLGSLTTNEKLFF
TRBV7-2	13	TRBJ2-2	NA	TGTGCCAGCAGCACTAGAGTCACCGGGGAGCTGTTTTTT	CASSTRVTGELFF
TRBV13	12	TRBJ1-2	NA	TGTGCCAGCAGCTTAAGAGGGGATGGCTACACCTTC	CASSLRGDGYTF
TRBV30	15	TRBJ1-4	NA	TGTGCCTGGAGTCTCCCCGACAGGAGGGATGAAAAACTGTTTTTT	CAWSLPDRRDEKLFF
TRBV2	18	TRBJ2-1	TRBD2	TGTGCCAGCATGGGTGGGCGCCAGCGGGGGTACTCCTACAATGAGCAGTTCTTC	CASMGGRQRGYSYNEQFF
TRBV5-5	18	TRBJ2-3	TRBD1	TGTGCCAGCAGCTTGGCCGAATTTAGGACAGGGAGGACAGATACGCAGTATTTT	CASSLAEFRTGRTDTQYF
TRBV15	19	TRBJ2-3	TRBD2	TGTGCCACCAGCAGATTAACAACGGGACTAGCGGGGGTCACAGATACGCAGTATTTT	CATSRLTTGLAGVTDTQYF
TRBV6-6	15	TRBJ2-7	TRBD2	TGTGCCAGCAGTTCTTCTAGCGGGGGGGCCTACGAGCAGTACTTC	CASSSSSGGAYEQYF
TRBV18	13	TRBJ1-5	NA	TGTGCCAGCTCACCAGGGGGCAATCAGCCCCAGCATTTT	CASSPGGNQPQHF
TRBV4-2	15	TRBJ2-3	NA	TGTGCCAGCAGCCAAACTCTCGGGGAGGTAGATACGCAGTATTTT	CASSQTLGEVDTQYF
TRBV5-6	16	TRBJ1-4	NA	TGTGCCAGCAGCCCGTGGGGGGGGCACTTAAATGAAAAACTGTTTTTT	CASSPWGGHLNEKLFF
TRBV28	14	TRBJ2-7	NA	TGTGCCAGCAGTTTAAGGGCCGATTGGCACGAGCAGTACTTC	CASSLRADWHEQYF
TRBV2	14	TRBJ1-6	TRBD1	TGTGCCAGCCGTCGGACAGGGAATAGTTCACCCCTCCACTTT	CASRRTGNSSPLHF
TRBV18	16	TRBJ1-4	NA	TGTGCCAGCTCACCGTCCTGGACAGCTAGGAATGAAAAACTGTTTTTT	CASSPSWTARNEKLFF
TRBV4-1	15	TRBJ2-7	NA	TGCGCCAGCAGCCCAAGGGGCGGCAGTTCCTACGAGCAGTACTTC	CASSPRGGSSYEQYF
TRBV7-9	16	TRBJ2-7	TRBD2	TGTGCCAGCAGCTTAGTTACGGGGGGGCCGAAGAACGAGCAGTACTTC	CASSLVTGGPKNEQYF
TRBV30	12	TRBJ2-1	TRBD1	TGTGCCTGGAGTAGGGACAGGGTTGAGCAGTTCTTC	CAWSRDRVEQFF
TRBV7-9	14	TRBJ1-3	NA	TGTGCCCATAGGGGCGGATCCTCTGGAAACACCATATATTTT	CAHRGGSSGNTIYF